This TCR beta chain appears in the sequencing data of a study of cytomegalovirus exposure and HLA in healthy donors (dated by TCRdb to 2015 to 2018). At the level of the whole study: According to a later analysis, the 120 or so validation repertoires were produced on the same platform as the roughly 600 repertoires of the first cohort. The study aimed to test whether signatures of past pathogen exposure could be identified by cataloging public T cell receptors. Besides the first cohort of approximately 670 subjects, a separate validation cohort made up of 95 to 150 different subjects was used. To predict cytomegalovirus infection status, the study brought together high-throughput TCR immunosequencing, statistical association of individual TCRs with disease status, and machine learning.

Libraries were prepared through the immunoSEQ multiplex PCR assay. On the authors' methods: A statistical classification framework was built to diagnose cytomegalovirus status from the catalog of TCR beta chain sequences. The table comes from immuneACCESS by way of TCRdb, which keeps in-frame sequences with V and J called. Part of the clones is missing from these tables; in studies checked, under half for an unresolved V gene and the rest for unknown reasons. The DNA was the basis for D and trimming; V, J and clone size are from that table. A total of some 60,000 clones appear in this sample, 96% of them only once. The ten most abundant clones make up just over 0.9% of the sample. The study at large found these results: The validation cohort had no HLA typing available for a later analysis, so co-occurrence within that cohort was assessed over all 110 or so repertoires. The authors suggested that the approach could potentially be generalized to other disease states and immunological phenotypes. Three of the identified cytomegalovirus-associated TCR beta chains were confirmed in vitro to be specific for cytomegalovirus antigens. A total of about 180 TCR beta chains were listed by the study as associated with cytomegalovirus. The classifier was reported to diagnose cytomegalovirus status with high specificity and sensitivity in both the original and validation cohorts. In a later analysis, TCRs clustered in the first cohort were found to also tend to co-occur in the 120 or so validation repertoires, with 85% to 95% of cluster scores above 0. While some public TCRs were present in many individuals, most TCR sequences turned up only very rarely across donors.

Germline trimming amounts to 4 bases on V and 6 bases on J, with 14 as the count of junction bases outside the gene matches. From its cysteine to its phenylalanine, the CDR3 spans 17 amino acids. Of the read, only the CDR3 DNA is kept; its 51 bases are in frame from base 1. Sequences SQVTM (CDR1) and ANQGSEA (CDR2) are obtained from the germline V gene. This clone was recorded once. Its antigen is unknown. No much larger clone exists at a distance of one base, and base qualities are not known. The donors belonged to the validation cohort of around 120 subjects, which was separate from the roughly 680-subject first cohort.

The chain uses TRBV29-1 and TRBJ2-1; 11 central bases correspond to TRBD2. Sequencing was performed on PBMCs. The sequence was collected from a man between 18 and 35 years old in good health and CMV-seronegative. The DNA is as follows: TGCAGCGTTGTAGGGGTCCCTAGCGGGAGGACGCGCAATGAGCAGTTCTTC. Its coded protein is CSVVGVPSGRTRNEQFF.